The entry below gives a single T cell receptor beta chain sequence along with its context. Its antigen remains unknown. TCR beta CDR3 region amplification was performed from RNA transcripts. When the TCR CDR3 underwent first-round RT-PCR, the HTBI primer set was used. TCRdb fed the multiplex PCR reads into MiXCR, producing one record per CDR3 protein. Among 600,000 or so distinct CDR3 sequences listed, about 14% were seen once. CDR3 length equals 16 residues. Deletions cut 6 bases from V and 4 bases from J, with 23 bases between. Per the germline V gene, CDR1 is DFQATT and CDR2 is SNEGSKA (reference sequence). The sample belongs to a study of T cells in Graves' hyperthyroidism and ophthalmopathy. The overall study: Blood from the periphery was taken at initial diagnosis, before any treatment.

Together with thyroid ultrasound, orbital computed tomography, serum thyroxine and TRAb, clinical symptoms were used for diagnoses. General study findings and limits: Appearing also in blood were most of the thyroid clonotypes expanded above 0.001.

The genes are TRBV20-1 and TRBJ2-3, with D possibly matching TRBD2 (6 bases). The specimen was blood. This clonotype originated in a woman aged 45 to 65 with Graves' ophthalmopathy. The DNA of the CDR3 is TGCAGTGCCGCTACTCTAGCGATGCATCGGCCAGATACGCAGTATTTT. It translates to CSAATLAMHRPDTQYF.